This T cell receptor beta chain originates from a study of T cell responses to AZD1222 COVID-19 vaccine. Study results and caveats: There were mostly white British donors and more females than males, and clonal diversity was possibly underestimated. Repertoires were obtained only post-peak T cell response.

The repertoire was sequenced with immunoSEQ multiplex PCR; TCRdb's copy has only in-frame clones and lacks some. This sample has 150,000 to 200,000 clones, with approximately 90% found just once. Points on this clone: The antigen is not known.

CDR1 is SGDLS and CDR2 is YYNGEE in the germline V gene. The CDR3 is 14 residues long. The ends lost 2 bases at V and 2 bases at J; junction bases unmatched: 3. This rearrangement joins TRBV9 to TRBJ2-7; 8 nucleotides align to TRBD2. Source: peripheral blood, taken on day 0 of AZD1222 vaccination. This receptor was taken from an adult in good health. The CDR3 nucleotides read TGTGCCAGCAGCGTCGGCGGGGGGACCTACGAGCAGTACTTC. The encoded protein is CASSVGGGTYEQYF.